This passage covers 4 T cell receptor beta chains from one sample sequenced in a study of siplizumab effects on memory and regulatory T cells. TCRdb keeps only in-frame clones here, not all; method: immunoSEQ multiplex PCR. The sample shows about 63,000 clones, approximately 87% of them seen only once. Sequenced sample: memory CD4+ T cells sorted from blood. All receptors derive from a human donor in good health.

The chain links TRBV7-8 to TRBJ1-5; 7 positions agree with TRBD1. This CDR3 is built from 15 residues. J was trimmed by 6 bases and V by 5 bases; bases with no gene match: 10. Looked up from germline, CDR1 is SGHVS and CDR2 is FQNEAQ. The CDR3 DNA sequence: TGTGCCAGCAGCCCCCAGACAGGGTCAGGTCAGCCCCAGCATTTT. Encoded protein: CASSPQTGSGQPQHF. Drawing the rest from reference TRBV7-8 and TRBJ1-5, the complete variable domain is GAGVSQSPRYKVAKRGQDVALRCDPISGHVSLFWYQQALGQGPEFLTYFQNEAQLDKSGLPSDRFFAERPEGSVSTLKIQRTQQEDSAVYLCASSPQTGSGQPQHFGDGTRLSIL.

This chain links TRBV6-6 with TRBJ1-3; D call uncertain. V lost 5 bases and J lost 0, with 11 bases in between. The CDR3 has 15 residues. CDR1 MNHNY and CDR2 SVGAGI come from the germline V gene (reference sequence). The CDR3 DNA is TGTGCCAGCAGTAGAACGAGTCACTCTGGAAACACCATATATTTT. Residues: CASSRTSHSGNTIYF.

This clone showed up just a few times. The chain is built from TRBV30 and TRBJ1-1, with TRBD1 identical over 7 bases. The V gene's germline CDR1 is GTSNPN and CDR2 SVGIG (reference sequence). The CDR3 has 15 amino acids. The V gene end was trimmed by 8 bases and the J gene end by 4 bases; junction bases not matched to a gene: 16. CDR3 nucleotides: TGTGCCAGGAAGAACGCCGGGACAGACCTCACTGAAGCTTTCTTT. Protein sequence: CARKNAGTDLTEAFF.

This chain links TRBV12-5 with TRBJ2-1; 9 bases agree with TRBD1. The trim removed 7 bases at V and 3 bases at J, leaving 4 bases unmatched. Germline CDR1 reads LGHNT; CDR2 reads FRNRAP. The CDR3 has 14 residues. CDR3 DNA sequence: TGTGCTAGTGTTCCGGGACAGGGCTACAATGAGCAGTTCTTC. It yields the protein CASVPGQGYNEQFF.